The 18 T cell receptor beta chains reported below all come from one sample, sequenced in a study of T cell responses to AZD1222 COVID-19 vaccine. The assay was immunoSEQ multiplex PCR, and TCRdb's table has in-frame clones only and misses some. Of 150,000 to 200,000 clones listed, over 90% are singletons. Sequenced material: peripheral blood, taken 28 days after the second AZD1222 dose. The receptors originated from an adult who received the AZD1222 COVID-19 vaccine.

This clone was detected once. The rearrangement joins TRBV11-2 to TRBJ2-5; D is uncertain. This CDR3 is 12 amino acids long. Deletions cut 1 base from V and 5 bases from J, with 5 bases between. Germline CDR1 reads SGHAT; CDR2 reads FQNNGV. The CDR3, as DNA: TGTGCCAGCAGCTTAGGGTGGGAGACCCAGTACTTC. Encoded protein: CASSLGWETQYF.

This sequence joins TRBV27 and TRBJ1-5, with 8 bases matching TRBD1. CDR3 length: 15 amino acids. Per the germline V gene, CDR1 is MNHEY and CDR2 is SMNVEV (reference sequence). Trimming cost V 6 bases and J 4 bases; bases outside gene matches: 8. The CDR3 DNA reads as TGTGCCAGCAGCCGAGGGACAGGCGAGAATCAGCCCCAGCATTTT. Its protein product is CASSRGTGENQPQHF.

The gene calls are TRBV27 and TRBJ1-1; D unresolved. The germline V gene has CDR1 MNHEY and CDR2 SMNVEV (reference sequence). This CDR3 comprises 13 residues. Trimming stripped 0 bases from V and 5 bases from J, with 7 bases between. CDR3 amino acids: CASSLSRETEAFF. The CDR3 nucleotides are TGTGCCAGCAGTTTATCACGGGAAACTGAAGCTTTCTTT.

This chain links TRBV6-5 with TRBJ1-1; possibly TRBD1 for D (6 bases). The V and J ends lost 5 bases and 8 bases respectively, with 15 bases between them. This CDR3 region has 13 residues. CDR1 and CDR2 from the germline V gene are MNHEY and SVGAGI. CDR3 DNA sequence: TGTGCCAGCAGTCGGACAGCACAAGAGGAAGCTTTCTTT. Amino acids: CASSRTAQEEAFF.

The V call is TRBV6-6, the J call TRBJ2-7; D unclear. The V end lost 6 bases, the J end lost 1 base, and 19 bases lay between the germline ends. The CDR3 covers 16 residues. In germline, CDR1 is MNHNY, CDR2 SVGAGI (reference sequence). CDR3 nucleotides: TGTGCCAGCAGCCTCCCCCCCGCCGGGCGTTCCTACGAGCAGTACTTC. It codes for CASSLPPAGRSYEQYF.

This chain joins TRBV3-1 (or the pseudogene TRBV3-2) and TRBJ2-7, with 9 nucleotides matching TRBD1. The CDR3 is 14 residues long. Germline loops: CDR1 LGHDT, CDR2 YNNKEL (reference sequence). Trimming cost V 4 bases and J 2 bases; bases outside gene matches: 3. CDR3 loop: CASSPGQGPYEQYF. In DNA form, the CDR3 reads TGTGCCAGCAGCCCGGGACAGGGACCCTACGAGCAGTACTTC.

This chain joins TRBV10-3 and TRBJ1-1; D uncertain. CDR1 ENHRY and CDR2 SYGVKD come from the germline V gene. This CDR3 spans 13 amino acids. V was cut by 6 bases and J by 6 bases, with 14 bases left in between. The CDR3 region has the DNA TGTGCCATCAGCACCGGGTGGACCGCTGAAGCTTTCTTT. Its translation is CAISTGWTAEAFF.

This clone came up once. The V and J genes are TRBV5-1 and TRBJ2-1; 10 positions match TRBD1. The CDR3 consists of 15 residues. With 4 bases clipped from V and 1 base from J, the junction kept 2 bases outside the gene matches. CDR1 SGHRS and CDR2 YFSETQ come from the germline V gene. The CDR3 bases are TGCGCCAGCAGCAGGGGACAGGGGTCCTACAATGAGCAGTTCTTC. It is translated as CASSRGQGSYNEQFF.

This clone has a single count. The chain uses TRBV10-1 and TRBJ1-3; D uncertain. V lost 3 bases and J lost 4, with 13 bases in between. CDR1 and CDR2 from the germline V gene are WNHNN and SYGVQD (reference sequence). The CDR3 has 15 amino acids. This chain's CDR3 is CASSDSSGAGNTIYF. CDR3 DNA: TGCGCCAGCAGTGATTCCTCGGGCGCGGGAAACACCATATATTTT.

This clone was picked up one time. The chain links TRBV7-6 to TRBJ1-5; D is unclear. The CDR3 consists of 15 residues. V was cut by 1 base and J by 4 bases, with 11 bases left in between. The germline gives CDR1 SGHVS, CDR2 FNYEAQ. For the CDR3, the DNA is TGTGCCAGCAGCTTAGTGGCAGACATTAATCAGCCCCAGCATTTT. This codes for CASSLVADINQPQHF.

V usage is TRBV5-1 and J usage is TRBJ1-2, with no clear D. The CDR3 is made up of 13 amino acids. V lost 5 bases and J lost 3, with 11 bases in between. Germline CDR1 and CDR2: SGHRS and YFSETQ. For the CDR3, the DNA is TGCGCCAGCAGATGGGTAGCGGACTATGGCTACACCTTC. Translated, it gives CASRWVADYGYTF.

V is TRBV6-1 and J is TRBJ2-7; TRBD1 matches 8 bases. The germline V gene has CDR1 MNHNS and CDR2 SASEGT. CDR3 size: 16 residues. Trimming cost V 3 bases and J 1 base; bases outside gene matches: 8. CDR3: CASSEFGQGASYEQYF. CDR3 nucleotide sequence: TGTGCCAGCAGTGAGTTTGGGCAGGGGGCATCCTACGAGCAGTACTTC.

This CDR3 is CASSALTGVNQPQHF. CDR3 nucleotides: TGTGCCAGCAGTGCTTTGACAGGGGTCAATCAGCCCCAGCATTTT. The genes are TRBV2 and TRBJ1-5; TRBD1 matches at 8 bases. Germline-derived CDR1 and CDR2 are SNHLY and FYNNEI. The CDR3 is 15 amino acids. The trim removed 4 bases at V and 3 bases at J, leaving 5 bases unmatched.

The chain couples TRBV4-3 to TRBJ1-6; possible D gene TRBD1, 5 bases. CDR3 length: 16 amino acids. The germline V gene has CDR1 LGHNA and CDR2 YSLEER. Trimming took 5 bases from V and 7 from J, leaving 18 bases between them. This CDR3 is CASSSAPGLTNSPLHF. The CDR3 DNA is TGCGCCAGCAGCTCAGCCCCGGGACTAACGAATTCACCCCTCCACTTT.

CDR3 protein: CASSLGQAGTTIYF. In DNA form, the CDR3 reads TGTGCCAGCAGCTTGGGACAAGCCGGGACCACCATATATTTT. The V and J genes are TRBV5-5 and TRBJ1-3; possibly TRBD1 for D (5 bases). In germline, CDR1 is SGHKS, CDR2 YYEKEE (reference sequence). This CDR3 comprises 14 residues. Trimming shortened V by 0 bases and J by 9 bases, and 13 bases separated the two germline ends.

J is TRBJ1-2 and V is TRBV19; D unresolved. CDR1 and CDR2 from the germline V gene are LNHDA and SQIVND (reference sequence). V was cut by 1 base and J by 4 bases, with 7 bases left in between. CDR3 size: 13 residues. This chain's CDR3 is CASSIVGIYGYTF. CDR3 nucleotide sequence: TGTGCCAGTAGTATAGTAGGGATCTATGGCTACACCTTC. The variable domain in full, completed from reference TRBV19 and TRBJ1-2, reads DGGITQSPKYLFRKEGQNVTLSCEQNLNHDAMYWYRQDPGQGLRLIYYSQIVNDFQKGDIAEGYSVSREKKESFPLTVTSAQKNPTAFYLCASSIVGIYGYTFGSGTRLTVV.

This clone was recorded once. The junction departs from the called germline gene at one end, perhaps through a read error. The V and J genes are TRBV20-1 and TRBJ1-1; no definite D call. Germline CDR1 DFQATT, CDR2 SNEGSKA (reference sequence). The length of the CDR3 is 8 residues. DNA of the CDR3: TGCAGTGCTAAACGGTGGGGATTT. This gives the protein CSAKRWGF.

This rearrangement joins TRBV12-5 to TRBJ2-7; TRBD1 or TRBD2 may be the D gene (5 bases each). The CDR3 covers 16 residues. V lost 0 bases to trimming and J lost 1 base, with 13 bases between them. The germline V gene encodes CDR1 LGHNT and CDR2 FRNRAP. This CDR3 is CASGLVEGITSYEQYF. CDR3 DNA sequence: TGTGCTAGTGGTTTGGTAGAGGGGATCACATCCTACGAGCAGTACTTC.